These T cell receptor beta chains were read from a single sample in a study of CD8 T cells in Susac syndrome. TCRdb reanalysed the immunoSEQ multiplex PCR reads using MiXCR and keeps one entry per CDR3 protein. Here the sample spans tens of thousands of distinct CDR3 sequences, over 90% being singletons. The sequenced sample consisted of CD8+ T cells from PBMCs. Receptors were obtained from a human donor in good health. CDR3s include the opening cysteine and the closing phenylalanine or tryptophan. Fields, in order: D gene, clone size, J gene, V gene, CDR3 DNA, CDR3 protein. The D gene is left open where the match is weak. Rows give clone size only sometimes, using once, few, many, or a class for an expanded clone.

NA NA TRBJ1-2 TRBV19 TGTGCCAGTAGTACCTCGCCACGTGTCTATGGCTACACCTTC CASSTSPRVYGYTF
NA once TRBJ1-5 TRBV20-1 TGCAGTGCTAGGCAGGGCGCCTATAGCAATCAGCCCCAGCATTTT CSARQGAYSNQPQHF
TRBD1 NA TRBJ1-2 TRBV25-1 TGTGCCAGCAGGACAGGGGGCTATGGCTACACCTTC CASRTGGYGYTF
NA NA TRBJ1-2 TRBV20-1 TGCAGTGCTAGAGATTTGCAAGACGGAGGTGGCTACACCTTC CSARDLQDGGGYTF
NA once TRBJ2-3 TRBV14 TGTGCCAGCAGCCAAGTAAGGTCTAGTAGGGCAGATACGCAGTATTTT CASSQVRSSRADTQYF
NA NA TRBJ2-3 TRBV2 TGTGCCAGCCTTTCTCCGGGACTTGGCGATACGCAGTATTTT CASLSPGLGDTQYF
NA NA TRBJ2-2 TRBV6-6 TGTGCCAGCAGTTGGGGAGCAACCGGGGAGCTGTTTTTT CASSWGATGELFF
TRBD2 NA TRBJ2-1 TRBV20-1 TGCAGTGCTATACTTAGCGGGAGAGAATCCTACAATGAGCAGTTCTTC CSAILSGRESYNEQFF
NA NA TRBJ2-4 TRBV7-9 TGTGCCAGCAGCGGCGCGCAGGGACCGACCAAAAACATTCAGTACTTC CASSGAQGPTKNIQYF
TRBD1 NA TRBJ1-1 TRBV9 TGTGCCAGCAGCCCCCGGGCCAGGGGGAACCCTGAAGCTTTCTTT CASSPRARGNPEAFF
NA NA TRBJ1-2 TRBV2 TGTGCCAGCACCGGGACCAGCTATGGCTACACCTTC CASTGTSYGYTF
TRBD1 NA TRBJ1-5 TRBV7-8 TGTGCCAGCAGCCCACTCGCCCGACAGGGACGCAATCAGCCCCAGCATTTT CASSPLARQGRNQPQHF
NA NA TRBJ2-3 TRBV7-9 TGTGCCAGCAGCCCTAGCTGGGAAGATACGCAGTATTTT CASSPSWEDTQYF
NA once TRBJ2-3 TRBV11-2 TGTGCCAGCAGCTTAGGTCCCTACCAGACCACAGATACGCAGTATTTT CASSLGPYQTTDTQYF
TRBD1 NA TRBJ1-2 TRBV20-1 TGCAGTGCTAGGGACTGGACAGGTGGCTACACCTTC CSARDWTGGYTF
TRBD1 NA TRBJ2-7 TRBV5-1 TGCGCCAGCAGCGTGCAGGGGGTGTACGAGCAGTACTTC CASSVQGVYEQYF
TRBD1 NA TRBJ2-1 TRBV6-6 TGTGCCAGCAGTCGGGACAGGCCTTACTCCTACAATGAGCAGTTCTTC CASSRDRPYSYNEQFF
NA once TRBJ1-2 TRBV9 TGTGCCAGCAGCGTAAGGGTAGGGAGCGACTATGGCTACACCTTC CASSVRVGSDYGYTF
NA NA TRBJ2-3 TRBV4-3 TGCGCCAGCAGCCAAGATGCAGGATCAACAGATACGCAGTATTTT CASSQDAGSTDTQYF
TRBD2 once TRBJ2-1 TRBV9 TGTGCCAGCAGCCCTTGGGCTAGCGGTGGGGGTGAGCAGTTCTTC CASSPWASGGGEQFF
TRBD1 NA TRBJ1-1 TRBV5-6 TGTGCCAGCAGCTTGAAGGGGGCGCGGGATAGAGCTTTCTTT CASSLKGARDRAFF
TRBD2 NA TRBJ2-1 TRBV9 TGTGCCAGCAGCTCAGACACTAGCGGACGTACCTACAATGAGCAGTTCTTC CASSSDTSGRTYNEQFF
NA NA TRBJ2-7 TRBV27 TGTGCCAGCAGTTTATCCGGGACGGTTGCCTACGAGCAGTACTTC CASSLSGTVAYEQYF
NA NA TRBJ2-3 TRBV6-2/TRBV6-3 TGTGCCAGCGAAGGGTCAGATACGCAGTATTTT CASEGSDTQYF
NA NA TRBJ2-1 TRBV2 TGTGCCAGCAGGGGGGTCTGGGTAAATGAGCAGTTCTTC CASRGVWVNEQFF
NA NA TRBJ2-7 TRBV4-1 TGCGCCAGCAGCCCGAAGGCGCATTACGAGCAGTACTTC CASSPKAHYEQYF
NA NA TRBJ1-1 TRBV7-9 TGTGCCAGCAGCCCTGCGCCGACAGCGAACACTGAAGCTTTCTTT CASSPAPTANTEAFF
NA NA TRBJ2-1 TRBV12-3/TRBV12-4 TGTGCCAGCAGTTTACCCTTGGACAAAAAATCCTACAATGAGCAGTTCTTC CASSLPLDKKSYNEQFF
TRBD2 NA TRBJ2-1 TRBV24-1 TGTGCCACCAGTGGGGGGCGGGAGGGCTCCTACAATGAGCAGTTCTTC CATSGGREGSYNEQFF
NA NA TRBJ2-3 TRBV9 TGTGCCAGCGGCAGGGTGGATACGCAGTATTTT CASGRVDTQYF
NA NA TRBJ1-5 TRBV15 TGTGCCACCAGCAGCCGGTTGGATCAGCCCCAGCATTTT CATSSRLDQPQHF
TRBD2 NA TRBJ2-1 TRBV29-1 TGCAGCGTTTTGTGGGGGGGCTCCTACAATGAGCAGTTCTTC CSVLWGGSYNEQFF
NA once TRBJ1-6 TRBV15 TGTGCCACCAGTAGAGGGGTGGGGAATTCACCCCTCCACTTT CATSRGVGNSPLHF
NA NA TRBJ2-6 TRBV6-5 TGTGCCAGCAGTTACGCAGATGGGGCCAACGTCCTGACTTTC CASSYADGANVLTF
TRBD1 NA TRBJ2-1 TRBV6-6 TGTGCCAGCAGTCTTCCGGGACAGAGCTACAATGAGCAGTTCTTC CASSLPGQSYNEQFF
TRBD2 NA TRBJ2-1 TRBV3-1 TGTGCCAGCAGCCGGGGAGGGGAGTCCTACAATGAGCAGTTCTTC CASSRGGESYNEQFF
TRBD1 NA TRBJ2-1 TRBV29-1 TGCAGCGGCCGGGACAGGGGCACCAATGAGCAGTTCTTC CSGRDRGTNEQFF
NA NA TRBJ2-2 TRBV29-1 TGCAGCGCCTGGACGAACACCGGGGAGCTGTTTTTT CSAWTNTGELFF
NA NA TRBJ2-7 TRBV7-9 TGTGCCAGTAGGGGCGGAACCTACGAGCAGTACTTC CASRGGTYEQYF
NA NA TRBJ2-1 TRBV15 TGTGCCACCGCTGGGGGGTATGAGCAGTTCTTC CATAGGYEQFF